The rows below give T cell receptor beta chains drawn from one sample of a study of cytomegalovirus exposure and HLA in healthy donors. Profiling relied on immunoSEQ multiplex PCR, and the TCRdb table lists in-frame clones only, not all of them. This table holds about 150,000 clones, over 70% found once. Input material: PBMCs. These receptors all come from a woman aged 40-49 years in good health and CMV-seronegative. The CDR3 runs from the conserved cysteine through the conserved F or W.

v_gene	j_gene	CDR3aa
TRBV9	TRBJ1-2	CASSPSSQIRYTF
TRBV6-5	TRBJ1-5	CASSYKASQPQHF
TRBV7-9	TRBJ2-5	CASSWTAREETQYF
TRBV16	TRBJ1-5	CASSHEGAGNQPQHF
TRBV5-3	TRBJ1-1	CARSRRDREDYTEAFF
TRBV4-3	TRBJ1-2	CASSQEETGTYGYTF
TRBV27	TRBJ2-7	CASRTTGGPTYEQYF
TRBV4-2	TRBJ2-2	CASSQVGGITGELFF
TRBV11-3	TRBJ2-3	CASSSIVGTDFTDTQYF
TRBV11-3	TRBJ1-4	CASSKSVRELFF
TRBV5-1	TRBJ2-5	CASSPTGAEETQYF